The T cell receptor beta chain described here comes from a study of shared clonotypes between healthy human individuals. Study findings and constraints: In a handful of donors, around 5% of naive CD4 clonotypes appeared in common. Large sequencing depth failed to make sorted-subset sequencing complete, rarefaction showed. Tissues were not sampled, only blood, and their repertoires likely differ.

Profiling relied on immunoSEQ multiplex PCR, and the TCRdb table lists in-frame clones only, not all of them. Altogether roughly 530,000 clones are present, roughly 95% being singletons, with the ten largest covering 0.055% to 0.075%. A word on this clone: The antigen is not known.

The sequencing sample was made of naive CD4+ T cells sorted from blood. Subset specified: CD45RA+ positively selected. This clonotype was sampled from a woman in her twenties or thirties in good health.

CDR3 amino acids: CASSPGLAASYEQYF. Here the CDR3 DNA reads TGTGCCAGCAGCCCGGGACTAGCGGCTTCCTACGAGCAGTACTTC. V gene TRBV7-2 combines with J gene TRBJ2-7; 11 bases are a match to TRBD2. Germline CDR1 SGHTA, CDR2 FQGNSA. Losses at the gene ends were 5 bases for V and 1 base for J; bases not matched to a gene: 4. The CDR3 contains 15 residues. Variable domain in full (rest from reference TRBV7-2 and TRBJ2-7): GAGVSQSPSNKVTEKGKDVELRCDPISGHTALYWYRQSLGQGLEFLIYFQGNSAPDKSGLPSDRFSAERTGGSVSTLTIQRTQQEDSAVYLCASSPGLAASYEQYFGPGTRLTVT.